The 20 T cell receptor beta chains listed next were all sequenced from one sample in a study of type 1 regulatory T cells. TCRdb reanalysed the reads using MiXCR and keeps one entry per CDR3 protein. This table has around 88,000 distinct CDR3 sequences, roughly 31% appearing once. The sequenced material came from CD4+ T cells, either the whole sample or a sorted fraction (not recorded which). These TCRs come from a human donor in good health.

The chain links TRBV20-1 to TRBJ2-2; tentatively, D is TRBD2 (5 bases). The CDR3 consists of 14 residues. Trimming shortened V by 1 base and J by 2 bases, and 8 bases separated the two germline ends. Germline assignment: CDR1 DFQATT and CDR2 SNEGSKA (reference sequence). CDR3 protein: CSARVAGNTGELFF. The CDR3 nucleotides read TGCAGTGCTAGAGTTGCGGGTAACACCGGGGAGCTGTTTTTT.

The DNA of the CDR3 is TGCAGTGCTACCTTTCTGACTAGCGGGAGGTTTGGGACCCAGTACTTC. It is translated as CSATFLTSGRFGTQYF. V usage is TRBV20-1 and J usage is TRBJ2-5, with TRBD2 identical over 13 bases. The V segment lost 4 bases and the J segment 7 bases; nucleotides outside the gene matches: 12. Germline lookup yields CDR1 DFQATT and CDR2 SNEGSKA (reference sequence). The CDR3 is 16 residues long.

The V call is TRBV5-1, the J call TRBJ2-7; tentative D call: TRBD2 (6 bases). Per germline, CDR1 SGHRS and CDR2 YFSETQ. CDR3 length: 14 residues. V lost 0 bases, J lost 5 bases, and 12 bases lay in between. This CDR3 reads CASSLVGGANEQYF. Written as DNA, the CDR3 is TGCGCCAGCAGCTTGGTCGGAGGGGCCAACGAGCAGTACTTC.

This clonotype was counted a few times. V usage is TRBV7-8 and J usage is TRBJ2-1, with D perhaps TRBD1 (6 bases). CDR1 is SGHVS and CDR2 is FQNEAQ in the germline V gene. Deletions cut 2 bases from V and 0 bases from J, with 11 bases between. This CDR3 is 16 amino acids long. CDR3 coding DNA: TGTGCCAGCAGCTTAAGGGGGAGCAGCTCCTACAATGAGCAGTTCTTC. This translates into CASSLRGSSSYNEQFF. Full variable domain (remainder filled in from reference TRBV7-8 and TRBJ2-1): GAGVSQSPRYKVAKRGQDVALRCDPISGHVSLFWYQQALGQGPEFLTYFQNEAQLDKSGLPSDRFFAERPEGSVSTLKIQRTQQEDSAVYLCASSLRGSSSYNEQFFGPGTRLTVL.

This clonotype has just a few counts. This chain connects TRBV6-1 to TRBJ2-3, with D hard to call. Trimming removed 8 bases from V and 4 bases from J, with 10 bases in between. This CDR3 is built from 12 residues. CDR1 and CDR2 from the germline V gene are MNHNS and SASEGT. The chain's CDR3 is CASALTSDTQYF. DNA of the CDR3: TGTGCCAGCGCCCTCACGTCAGATACGCAGTATTTT.

The J gene is TRBJ1-1, the V gene TRBV3-1; D is uncertain. Germline V gene data show CDR1 as LGHDT and CDR2 as YNNKEL (reference sequence). Trimming left V 1 base short and J 1 base short, with 7 bases between. This CDR3 is 14 amino acids long. In nucleotides, the CDR3 is TGTGCCAGCAGCCAAGGGAGAAGGAACACTGAAGCTTTCTTT. Translated, it gives CASSQGRRNTEAFF.

This clonotype was observed a few times. The CDR3 nucleotides are TGTGCCACCCGGGGGGGATGGGTGCAATCGGAGCAGTACTTC. It encodes CATRGGWVQSEQYF. This chain connects TRBV6-5 to TRBJ2-7; 8 bases match TRBD2. The J segment lost 7 bases and the V segment lost 10 bases, leaving 15 bases of the junction unmatched. Germline V gene data show CDR1 as MNHEY and CDR2 as SVGAGI. The CDR3 length is 14 residues.

The chain links TRBV20-1 to TRBJ2-5; D may be TRBD1 (6 bases). The ends were cut back, 6 bases at V and 2 bases at J, with 10 bases in the middle. Germline V gene data show CDR1 as DFQATT and CDR2 as SNEGSKA (reference sequence). The CDR3 covers 12 residues. This CDR3 reads CSAQTGQETQYF. CDR3 nucleotide sequence: TGCAGTGCGCAAACAGGGCAAGAGACCCAGTACTTC.

The chain links TRBV5-1 to TRBJ1-5; D gene uncertain. CDR3 length equals 13 residues. V lost 0 bases and J 5 bases, leaving 6 bases between the germline ends. Germline V gene data show CDR1 as SGHRS and CDR2 as YFSETQ. This chain's CDR3 is CASSLAGDQPQHF. The CDR3 DNA reads as TGCGCCAGCAGCTTGGCCGGGGATCAGCCCCAGCATTTT.

This clonotype was seen more than once but under ten times. The gene calls are TRBV7-2 and TRBJ1-1; D remains unclear. The CDR3 runs 12 residues. CDR1 and CDR2 from the germline V gene are SGHTA and FQGNSA. Trimming removed 1 base from V and 0 bases from J, with 0 bases in between. The CDR3 sequence: CASSLVNTEAFF. The CDR3 nucleotides are TGTGCCAGCAGCTTAGTGAACACTGAAGCTTTCTTT. Together with reference TRBV7-2 and TRBJ1-1, the CDR3 gives the full variable domain: GAGVSQSPSNKVTEKGKDVELRCDPISGHTALYWYRQSLGQGLEFLIYFQGNSAPDKSGLPSDRFSAERTGGSVSTLTIQRTQQEDSAVYLCASSLVNTEAFFGQGTRLTVV.

The chain couples TRBV7-9 to TRBJ1-1; D gene uncertain. Germline-derived CDR1 and CDR2 are SEHNR and FQNEAQ (reference sequence). The CDR3 consists of 16 residues. V lost 4 bases and J 1 base, leaving 16 bases between the germline ends. The CDR3: CASSSLSLRRNTEAFF. The CDR3 nucleotides are TGTGCCAGCAGCTCCCTTTCTTTGAGGAGGAACACTGAAGCTTTCTTT. Full variable domain (remainder filled in from reference TRBV7-9 and TRBJ1-1): DTGVSQNPRHKITKRGQNVTFRCDPISEHNRLYWYRQTLGQGPEFLTYFQNEAQLEKSRLLSDRFSAERPKGSFSTLEIQRTEQGDSAMYLCASSSLSLRRNTEAFFGQGTRLTVV.

This clonotype was picked up many times. The chain recombines TRBV6-2 or TRBV6-3 with TRBJ2-1; TRBD2 aligns across 9 bases. This CDR3 region has 14 residues. Germline CDR1 reads MNHEY; CDR2 reads SVGEGT. V lost 8 bases, J lost 7 bases, and 9 bases stayed unmatched. CDR3 in DNA: TGTGCCAGCTTGGGCGGGAGGGACGGTAATGAGCAGTTCTTC. Amino acid sequence: CASLGGRDGNEQFF.

This chain joins TRBV7-2 and TRBJ2-5; 7 bases map to TRBD2. V dropped 7 bases and J dropped 1; count of bases not matched to a gene: 12. Germline CDR1 is SGHTA and CDR2 is FQGNSA. The CDR3 consists of 16 residues. The CDR3 here is CASTLNSGLGQETQYF. The DNA of the CDR3 is TGTGCCAGCACCCTCAACTCCGGACTAGGCCAAGAGACCCAGTACTTC.

The chain uses TRBV3-1 and TRBJ2-7, with TRBD2 matching over 9 bases. Trimming took 6 bases from V and 6 from J; bases not matched to a gene: 6. In germline, CDR1 is LGHDT, CDR2 YNNKEL (reference sequence). CDR3 length: 13 residues. CDR3 in DNA: TGTGCCAGCAGTCGAGGACTAGCGAGCGAGCAGTACTTC. It yields the protein CASSRGLASEQYF.

The gene calls are TRBV6-2 or TRBV6-3 and TRBJ2-7; D is possibly TRBD2 (5 bases). CDR1 and CDR2 (germline): MNHEY, SVGEGT. The germline V and J ends were trimmed by 0 bases and 0 bases, with 6 bases remaining between them. There are 14 residues in the CDR3. The CDR3 DNA reads TGTGCCAGCAGTTACTCTAGCGCCTCCTACGAGCAGTACTTC. This codes for CASSYSSASYEQYF.

CDR3 coding DNA: TGTGCCAGCAGCTCCACTAGCGGACGCACAGATACGCAGTATTTT. Translating gives CASSSTSGRTDTQYF. V gene TRBV5-6 combines with J gene TRBJ2-3; 8 nucleotides line up with TRBD2. Looked up from germline, CDR1 is SGHDT and CDR2 is YYEEEE. The V gene end was trimmed by 3 bases and the J gene end by 1 base; junction bases not matched to a gene: 4. This CDR3 is 15 amino acids long.

This clonotype was recorded many times. The chain couples TRBV27 to TRBJ2-2, with TRBD2 identical over 8 bases. Germline CDR1 reads MNHEY; CDR2 reads SMNVEV (reference sequence). The V segment lost 3 bases and the J segment 5 bases; nucleotides outside the gene matches: 11. This CDR3 comprises 17 residues. This CDR3 is CASSFRLTSDRTGELFF. Written as DNA, the CDR3 is TGTGCCAGCAGTTTCCGATTGACTAGCGATCGGACCGGGGAGCTGTTTTTT.

The chain is built from TRBV4-1 and TRBJ1-4; TRBD1 agrees at 7 bases. V lost 1 base to trimming and J lost 5 bases; unmatched junction nucleotides: 7. The CDR3 sequence is 16 residues long. CDR1 MGHRA and CDR2 YSYEKL come from the germline V gene. The chain's CDR3 is CASSQVLGTVNEKLFF. The CDR3 DNA sequence: TGCGCCAGCAGCCAAGTCCTCGGGACAGTAAATGAAAAACTGTTTTTT.

The chain joins TRBV19 to TRBJ2-3; possibly TRBD1 or TRBD2 for D (5 bases each). The germline V gene encodes CDR1 LNHDA and CDR2 SQIVND (reference sequence). V dropped 3 bases and J dropped 5 bases, with 18 bases sitting between them. This CDR3 is built from 16 residues. The CDR3, as DNA: TGTGCCAGTAGTATCCCGACCGGGACCGGCGGAGATACGCAGTATTTT. Translation: CASSIPTGTGGDTQYF.

This chain joins TRBV20-1 and TRBJ2-2, with a possible D match to TRBD1 (7 bases). The CDR3 totals 13 residues. Between the trimmed V and J ends, which lost 3 bases and 3 bases, there was a span of 8 bases. The germline CDR1 and CDR2 sequences are DFQATT and SNEGSKA (reference sequence). The CDR3: CSASRGDTGELFF. In nucleotides, the CDR3 is TGCAGTGCTAGCAGGGGGGACACCGGGGAGCTGTTTTTT.